This TCR beta chain was sequenced during a study of shared clonotypes between healthy human individuals. The CDR3 has 15 amino acids. Germline-derived CDR1 and CDR2 are MNHNS and SASEGT. Trimming shortened V by 8 bases and J by 0 bases, and 13 bases separated the two germline ends. Profiled with immunoSEQ multiplex PCR; TCRdb holds only in-frame clones, not every one. The data show approximately 940,000 clones, more than 75% seen once. V and J are TRBV6-1 and TRBJ2-2; D perhaps matches TRBD1 (5 bases). This TCR derives from a man aged 18-30 years in good health. Sequenced material: memory CD4+ T cells sorted from blood. As to subset: CD45RA-negative fraction. In nucleotides, the CDR3 is TGTGCCAGCTCCAGGGTCGGGTCGAACACCGGGGAGCTGTTTTTT. This encodes CASSRVGSNTGELFF.